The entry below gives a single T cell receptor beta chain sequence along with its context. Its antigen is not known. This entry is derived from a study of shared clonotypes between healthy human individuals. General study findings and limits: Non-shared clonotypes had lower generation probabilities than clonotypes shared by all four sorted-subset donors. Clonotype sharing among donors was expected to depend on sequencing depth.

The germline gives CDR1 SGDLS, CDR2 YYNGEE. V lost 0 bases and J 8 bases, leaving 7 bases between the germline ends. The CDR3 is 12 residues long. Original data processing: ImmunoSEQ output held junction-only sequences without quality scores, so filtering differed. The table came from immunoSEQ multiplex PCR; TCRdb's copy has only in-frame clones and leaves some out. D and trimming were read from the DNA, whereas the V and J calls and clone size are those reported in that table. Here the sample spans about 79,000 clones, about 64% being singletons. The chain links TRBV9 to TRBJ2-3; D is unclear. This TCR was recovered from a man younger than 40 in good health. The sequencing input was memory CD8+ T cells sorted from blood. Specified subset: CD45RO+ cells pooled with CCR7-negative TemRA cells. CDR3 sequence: CASSVGVGTQYF. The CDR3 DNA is TGTGCCAGCAGCGTAGGGGTAGGTACGCAGTATTTT.